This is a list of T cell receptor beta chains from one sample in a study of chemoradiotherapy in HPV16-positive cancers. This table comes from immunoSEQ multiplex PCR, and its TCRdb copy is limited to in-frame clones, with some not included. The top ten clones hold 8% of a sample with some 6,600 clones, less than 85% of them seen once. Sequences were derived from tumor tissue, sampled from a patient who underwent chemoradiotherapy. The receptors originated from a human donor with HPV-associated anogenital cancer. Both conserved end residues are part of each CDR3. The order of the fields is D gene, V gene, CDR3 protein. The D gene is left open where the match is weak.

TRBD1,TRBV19,CASSTIDRGAYEQYF
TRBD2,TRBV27,CASSLYSGGGPGELFF
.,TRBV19,CASSYVGANTEAFF
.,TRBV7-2,CASSLARVLAEQYF
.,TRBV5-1,CASRIGVNTEAFF
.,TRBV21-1,CASSRLGGNQPQHF
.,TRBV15,CATSNGVNTQYF
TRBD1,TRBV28,CASLSGGQPQHF
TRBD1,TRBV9,CASSSNLGVGGGSYNSPLHF
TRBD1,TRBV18,CASSPYPTGEGPNGYTF
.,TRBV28,CASNPLDSSRGETQYF
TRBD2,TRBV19,CASSIARTSGDQETQYF
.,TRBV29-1,CSVEGVYEQYF
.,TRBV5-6,CASSLRYKPNYGYTF
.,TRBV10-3,CAIRGLAPLDNQPQHF
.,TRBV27,CASSLKGSNQPQHF
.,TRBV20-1,CSAVLGSPLHF
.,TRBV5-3,CARSLAGAVSNQPQHF